This T cell receptor beta chain was recorded in a study of T-cell reconstitution after alpha-beta-depleted transplantation in children. General study results and limits: Once a year had passed after transplant, T-cell counts and diversity came mostly from newly produced T cells. Several hundred graft clones that had expanded were reportedly the source of alpha-beta T cells about two months after transplant.

Germline-derived CDR1 and CDR2 are MGHDK and SYGVNS. V shed 3 bases and J shed 2 bases, with 8 bases lying between them. The CDR3 length is 13 residues. This clonotype has ten or more counts. The antigen is not known. Molecular barcoding with unique molecular identifiers was used for the TCRbeta library. TCRdb itself ran the PCR reads through MiXCR, one entry per CDR3 protein. The sample contains some 840,000 distinct CDR3 sequences, approximately 15% of which appear only once. The origin of this receptor is a male patient younger than 18 who had a stem cell transplant for acute lymphoblastic leukemia, so the T cells may come from the graft donor. The sample here was PBMCs, mostly from graft donor cells, taken 360 days after TCRalphabeta/CD19-depleted stem cell transplant. The chain combines TRBV25-1 with TRBJ2-7; perhaps D is TRBD1 or TRBD2 (5 bases each). This CDR3 reads CASSEGVTYEQYF. CDR3 nucleotides: TGTGCCAGCAGTGAGGGGGTTACCTACGAGCAGTACTTC.